This T cell receptor beta chain was captured in a study of blood T cells in healthy people across ages. This clonotype was seen only a few times. Germline V lookup: CDR1 ENHRY, CDR2 SYGVKD. The CDR3 is made up of 14 amino acids. The second PCR ran about 6 to 12 cycles with a sample-barcoded 5' primer and J-beta primers. MiXCR, run by TCRdb on the 5' RACE reads, gives a single entry per CDR3 protein. The sample records roughly 800,000 distinct CDR3 sequences, about a quarter being singletons. This sample was shared with a second study, whose subject was T cells of mothers and their children. As reported in that work: Overlap measured in related mother-child pairs was slightly, non-significantly higher than in unrelated pairs.

This TCR was recovered from a boy younger than 18 in good health. What was sequenced was blood. J is TRBJ2-5 and V is TRBV10-3, with D perhaps TRBD2 (6 bases). Near its end, the DNA agrees better with TRBJ2-7, so the J call may be wrong. CDR3 sequence: CAISAGELSYEQYF. The CDR3 bases are TGTGCCATCAGTGCGGGGGAACTCTCCTACGAGCAGTACTTC.